Reported below is one T cell receptor (beta chain). Other DNA sequences from this sample encode an identical CDR3 as well. These data are taken from a study of shared clonotypes between healthy human individuals. Sequencing was performed with immunoSEQ multiplex PCR; in TCRdb, only in-frame clones are kept and a portion is missing. The repertoire consists of around 2,000,000 clones, with approximately 95% occurring once and the leading ten covering roughly 0.13%. The material sequenced was naive CD4+ T cells sorted from blood. This sample's subset: CD45RA+ positively selected. This clonotype originated in a man aged 18 to 30 in good health.

In nucleotides, the CDR3 is TGCGCCAGCAGCCAAGATAGCGGTTATAATTCACCCCTCCACTTT. Protein sequence: CASSQDSGYNSPLHF. This chain connects TRBV4-1 to TRBJ1-6; D not certain. Trimming stripped 0 bases from V and 4 bases from J, with 7 bases between. The CDR3 runs to 15 residues. Germline V gene lookup returns CDR1 MGHRA and CDR2 YSYEKL.